One and the same sample provided the 11 T cell receptor beta chains below, sequenced in a study of blood T cell repertoires in COVID-19. Some clones are missing from TCRdb's copy, which holds only in-frame ones; the method was immunoSEQ multiplex PCR. The sample has about 120,000 clones; roughly 90% are singletons. Sequencing was performed on peripheral blood. These receptors originate from a human donor with acute or convalescent COVID-19. The donor label of this sample is uncertain.

This clone was observed a single time. This rearrangement joins TRBV25-1 to TRBJ1-4; D perhaps matches TRBD1 (5 bases). The CDR3 sequence is 15 residues long. The V end lost 0 bases, the J end lost 7 bases, and 12 bases lay between the germline ends. Looked up from germline, CDR1 is MGHDK and CDR2 is SYGVNS. Here the CDR3 reads CASSEYKGLGEKLFF. The CDR3 DNA reads as TGTGCCAGCAGTGAATATAAGGGACTGGGTGAAAAACTGTTTTTT.

The CDR3 protein is CASSETDRGSYGYTF. The CDR3 bases are TGTGCCAGCAGTGAAACCGACAGGGGGAGCTATGGCTACACCTTC. This chain connects TRBV6-1 to TRBJ1-2; 9 bases align to TRBD1. V was clipped by 2 bases and J by 4 bases; unmatched bases: 5. CDR1 MNHNS and CDR2 SASEGT come from the germline V gene. This CDR3 is built from 15 residues.

The chain joins TRBV6-5 to TRBJ2-7; D possibly corresponds to TRBD2 (7 bases). This CDR3 region has 12 residues. V was shortened by 9 bases and J by 3 bases, with 12 bases between the two germline ends. CDR1 is MNHEY and CDR2 is SVGAGI in the germline V gene. The CDR3 DNA sequence: TGTGCCAGTAAGGGGGGGATCTACGAGCAGTACTTC. Its protein is CASKGGIYEQYF.

V is TRBV7-3 and J is TRBJ2-7, with D perhaps matching TRBD1 (5 bases). The length of the CDR3 is 13 residues. The ends were cut back, 2 bases at V and 3 bases at J, with 8 bases in the middle. The germline V gene has CDR1 SGHTA and CDR2 FQGTGA. CDR3 in amino acids: CASSLDSYYEQYF. CDR3 DNA: TGTGCCAGCAGCTTAGACAGTTACTACGAGCAGTACTTC.

The rearrangement links TRBV19 to TRBJ2-2, with D uncertain. Trimming cost V 2 bases and J 3 bases, with 7 bases left between them. The CDR3 is 14 amino acids. CDR1 and CDR2 from the germline V gene are LNHDA and SQIVND (reference sequence). CDR3 sequence reads: CASSIIVHTGELFF. In DNA, the CDR3 is TGTGCCAGTAGTATAATCGTTCACACCGGGGAGCTGTTTTTT.

This chain links TRBV9 with TRBJ2-2; 8 bases are shared with TRBD2. V lost 2 bases to trimming and J lost 1 base; unmatched junction nucleotides: 4. The CDR3 is made up of 16 amino acids. Germline-derived CDR1 and CDR2 are SGDLS and YYNGEE. CDR3 DNA: TGTGCCAGCAGCGTTGGGCTAGCGGGGAACACCGGGGAGCTGTTTTTT. It is translated as CASSVGLAGNTGELFF.

In this sample, this clone turned up a few times. The chain recombines TRBV6-5 with TRBJ2-7, with 7 bases fitting TRBD1. V was clipped by 7 bases and J by 0 bases; unmatched bases: 3. CDR3 length: 13 residues. The germline CDR1 and CDR2 sequences are MNHEY and SVGAGI. CDR3 loop: CASNEGASYEQYF. The CDR3 DNA is TGTGCCAGCAACGAGGGGGCCTCCTACGAGCAGTACTTC.

This chain uses TRBV28 with TRBJ2-2; TRBD2 matches 13 bases. J lost 7 bases, V lost 5 bases, and 7 bases had no gene match. The CDR3 runs to 16 residues. CDR1 is MDHEN, CDR2 SYDVKM, per germline. CDR3 sequence: CASSDTSGRAGGELFF. The CDR3 DNA reads as TGTGCCAGCAGTGATACTAGCGGGAGGGCAGGCGGGGAGCTGTTTTTT.

The V and J genes are TRBV29-1 and TRBJ1-3; D unclear. Germline V lookup: CDR1 SQVTM, CDR2 ANQGSEA. The CDR3 is 12 residues long. V lost 5 bases, J lost 3 bases, and 8 bases lay in between. The CDR3 DNA sequence: TGCAGCGTTAGTACTCTTGGAAACACCATATATTTT. It specifies CSVSTLGNTIYF.

This clone has just a few counts. The chain is built from TRBV6-5 and TRBJ1-1, with D possibly TRBD1 on 5 matching bases. The CDR3 length is 14 residues. From germline, CDR1 is MNHEY and CDR2 SVGAGI. V lost 0 bases, J lost 4 bases, and 9 bases lay in between. The CDR3 loop is CASSYSPGGTEAFF. As DNA, the CDR3 is TGTGCCAGCAGTTACTCCCCGGGGGGCACTGAAGCTTTCTTT.

The V and J genes are TRBV5-8 and TRBJ1-2; D ambiguous. V lost 0 bases and J lost 2, with 5 bases in between. Germline V CDR1 and CDR2: SGHTS, YDEGEE. There are 13 residues in the CDR3. As DNA, the CDR3 is TGTGCCAGCAGCTTGGACAGAAACTATGGCTACACCTTC. As protein: CASSLDRNYGYTF.